The present TCR beta chain was sequenced within a study of shared clonotypes between healthy human individuals. With respect to this clone: Antigen: not known.

Notes on the study in general: Read depth was anticipated to influence clonotype sharing among donors. In contrast to clonotypes shared by all four donors, non-shared clonotypes had lower generation probabilities.

CD8 memory was a combination of CD45RO+ cells and CCR7-negative CD45RA+ TemRA cells. Running of the assay took place at deep level. Clones were read by immunoSEQ multiplex PCR, and TCRdb kept only the in-frame ones, dropping some. This table has 550,000 to 800,000 clones, 90% appearing once. The V gene's germline CDR1 is LNHDA and CDR2 SQIVND (reference sequence). The CDR3 runs to 15 residues. The chain couples TRBV19 to TRBJ2-5; TRBD2 aligns across 7 bases. The DNA end is a closer match to TRBJ2-7, so the J assignment may be wrong. Sequenced sample: memory CD8+ T cells from PBMCs. This sample's subset: CD45RO+ cells pooled with CCR7-negative TemRA cells. The receptor was derived from a man younger than 30 in good health. Some clones in this sample may be carry-over from other donors' samples. CDR3 sequence (DNA): TGTGCCAGTAGTATATTCGTGGGAGGGTTCTACGAGCAGTACTTC. It yields the protein CASSIFVGGFYEQYF.